A single sample gave rise to the 18 T cell receptor beta chains below, sequenced in a study of T cell responses to AZD1222 COVID-19 vaccine. Repertoires were generated with immunoSEQ multiplex PCR, while TCRdb's copy carries only in-frame clones and drops some. The repertoire consists of roughly 180,000 clones, with about 94% occurring once and the leading ten covering about 9%. Sequenced here: peripheral blood, sampled on day 0 of AZD1222 vaccination. These receptors originate from an adult in good health.

Only a few counts were recorded for this clone. The rearrangement uses TRBV27 and TRBJ2-7, with unresolved D. The CDR3 runs to 12 residues. Trimming took 6 bases from V and 1 from J, leaving 7 bases between them. From germline, CDR1 is MNHEY and CDR2 SMNVEV (reference sequence). This CDR3 is CASSRSSYEQYF. In DNA, the CDR3 is TGTGCCAGCAGCCGGTCTTCCTACGAGCAGTACTTC.

Regarding this clone: One end of the junction fails to match germline, which may point to a read error. This chain connects TRBV7-7 to TRBJ2-3; D ambiguous. CDR3 length equals 13 residues. Germline CDR1 reads SSHAT; CDR2 reads FNYEAQ (reference sequence). The CDR3 nucleotides are TGTGCTAGCAGCAGAGAATCGGGAGATACGCAGTATTTT. This sequence encodes CASSRESGDTQYF. The full variable domain, in which reference TRBV7-7 and TRBJ2-3 provide the parts outside the CDR3, is GAGVSQSPRYKVTKRGQDVTLRCDPISSHATLYWYQQALGQGPEFLTYFNYEAQPDKSGLPSDRFSAERPEGSISTLTIQRTEQRDSAMYRCASSRESGDTQYFGPGTRLTVL.

This chain links TRBV9 with TRBJ2-1; the match to TRBD2 covers 9 bases. CDR3 length: 15 amino acids. The germline V gene encodes CDR1 SGDLS and CDR2 YYNGEE. Unmatched junction bases numbered 7, after V lost 2 bases and J lost 7 bases. The CDR3 is CASSVSGLAVNEQFF. CDR3 nucleotide sequence: TGTGCCAGCAGCGTTTCGGGACTAGCAGTGAATGAGCAGTTCTTC.

The chain carries TRBV28 and TRBJ1-5; D not resolved. Germline CDR1 reads MDHEN; CDR2 reads SYDVKM. Trimming pared 5 bases from V and 0 bases from J, leaving 14 bases between. CDR3 length: 16 residues. CDR3 sequence (DNA): TGTGCCAGCAGTGCCGCGACACATTATAGCAATCAGCCCCAGCATTTT. Encoded protein: CASSAATHYSNQPQHF.

V usage is TRBV6-5 and J usage is TRBJ1-4, with D maybe TRBD1 (6 bases). This CDR3 region has 15 residues. Germline V gene data show CDR1 as MNHEY and CDR2 as SVGAGI. V was trimmed by 6 bases and J by 5 bases, leaving 16 bases between them. DNA for the CDR3: TGTGCCAGCAGAACTGGACAGACTAACAATGAAAAACTGTTTTTT. It translates to CASRTGQTNNEKLFF.

This chain joins TRBV18 and TRBJ1-2; D not certain. Germline assignment: CDR1 KGHSH and CDR2 LQKENI. The CDR3 extends over 15 amino acids. The germline V and J ends were trimmed by 1 base and 0 bases, with 9 bases remaining between them. The CDR3 region has the DNA TGTGCCAGCTCACCACGACCCCCTCCTAACTATGGCTACACCTTC. Its translation is CASSPRPPPNYGYTF.

In this sample, this clone turned up once. This chain connects TRBV11-2 to TRBJ1-2, with D unresolved. Trimming took 4 bases from V and 1 from J, leaving 13 bases between them. The V gene's germline CDR1 is SGHAT and CDR2 FQNNGV. The CDR3 sequence is 15 residues long. The CDR3 DNA reads TGTGCCAGCAGCTCACACCGGGCTGTTAACTATGGCTACACCTTC. It codes for CASSSHRAVNYGYTF.

The rearrangement uses TRBV6-5 and TRBJ2-7, with D tentatively TRBD1 (5 bases). Germline CDR1 reads MNHEY; CDR2 reads SVGAGI. Trimming took off 6 bases at V and 2 bases at J, with 11 bases between the two ends. This CDR3 spans 13 amino acids. CDR3 residues: CASRRQLTYEQYF. The CDR3 DNA reads as TGTGCCAGCAGACGACAGTTAACCTACGAGCAGTACTTC.

This chain links TRBV4-3 with TRBJ1-2; possibly TRBD1 for D (6 bases). This CDR3 has 16 residues. CDR1 is LGHNA and CDR2 is YSLEER in the germline V gene. Trimming cost V 4 bases and J 6 bases, with 21 bases left between them. CDR3 nucleotides: TGCGCCAGCAGCCGAGTACAGGGCGCCCCCAGGGATGGCTACACCTTC. As protein: CASSRVQGAPRDGYTF.

The chain uses TRBV27 and TRBJ1-1, with D unresolved. The CDR3 length is 12 residues. Trimming cost V 4 bases and J 4 bases, with 7 bases left between them. The germline CDR1 and CDR2 sequences are MNHEY and SMNVEV (reference sequence). The CDR3 DNA sequence: TGTGCCAGCAGTTCCACATCCACTGAAGCTTTCTTT. The encoded protein is CASSSTSTEAFF.

The V gene is TRBV19, the J gene TRBJ1-5; no clear D gene. The germline V and J ends were trimmed by 4 bases and 7 bases, with 14 bases remaining between them. The CDR3 extends over 14 amino acids. CDR1 is LNHDA, CDR2 SQIVND, per germline (reference sequence). The CDR3: CASSTLGVWQPQHF. CDR3 bases: TGTGCCAGTAGTACCCTTGGGGTTTGGCAGCCCCAGCATTTT.

This chain connects TRBV29-1 to TRBJ2-5; unclear D gene. This CDR3 contains 9 residues. Germline V gene sequence: CDR1 SQVTM, CDR2 ANQGSEA. The ends were cut back, 7 bases at V and 4 bases at J, with 4 bases in the middle. In nucleotides, the CDR3 is TGCAGCGCCGGAGAGACCCAGTACTTC. Amino acids: CSAGETQYF.

V gene TRBV7-8 combines with J gene TRBJ2-2; D unresolved. This CDR3 spans 15 amino acids. Trimming took 2 bases from V and 7 from J, leaving 14 bases between them. From germline, CDR1 is SGHVS and CDR2 FQNEAQ. The CDR3 DNA reads TGTGCCAGCAGCTTATTTCCCTCGGGTAGCGGGGAGCTGTTTTTT. The encoded protein is CASSLFPSGSGELFF.

J is TRBJ1-2 and V is TRBV7-8, with D uncertain. This CDR3 region has 12 residues. CDR1 is SGHVS, CDR2 FQNEAQ, per germline. The V end was cut by 4 bases, the J end by 8 bases, with 11 bases between. The CDR3 loop is CASSYNTEGYTF. The CDR3 bases are TGTGCCAGCAGCTACAACACCGAGGGCTACACCTTC.

This chain connects TRBV3-1 (or the pseudogene TRBV3-2) to TRBJ1-6; D is undetermined. The ends were cut back, 4 bases at V and 6 bases at J, with 13 bases in the middle. The CDR3 has 15 residues. Germline loops: CDR1 LGHDT, CDR2 YNNKEL (reference sequence). CDR3 region: CASSPSPGSNSPLHF. Here the CDR3 DNA reads TGTGCCAGCAGCCCCTCACCGGGGAGTAATTCACCCCTCCACTTT.

The chain recombines TRBV27 with TRBJ2-1; D possibly corresponds to TRBD1 (5 bases). V lost 11 bases and J 4 bases, leaving 9 bases between the germline ends. The CDR3 covers 11 residues. The V gene's germline CDR1 is MNHEY and CDR2 SMNVEV (reference sequence). The CDR3 region has the DNA TGTGCCCCGGACATTTACAATGAGCAGTTCTTC. Protein sequence: CAPDIYNEQFF.

The chain links TRBV29-1 to TRBJ1-2; maybe TRBD1 (6 bases). V gave up 6 bases and J gave up 7 bases, with 15 bases separating them. This CDR3 contains 12 residues. Germline V gene sequence: CDR1 SQVTM, CDR2 ANQGSEA. This CDR3 is CSVYLGGVGYTF. The DNA of the CDR3 is TGCAGCGTGTATTTAGGGGGTGTTGGCTACACCTTC.

The chain combines TRBV7-6 with TRBJ1-1; weak D call: TRBD1 (5 bases). The ends were cut back, 3 bases at V and 0 bases at J, with 14 bases in the middle. Germline CDR1 and CDR2: SGHVS and FNYEAQ. This CDR3 contains 16 residues. The CDR3 reads CASSLGQGKLNTEAFF. The CDR3 DNA reads as TGTGCCAGCAGCTTGGGGCAGGGAAAGTTGAACACTGAAGCTTTCTTT.